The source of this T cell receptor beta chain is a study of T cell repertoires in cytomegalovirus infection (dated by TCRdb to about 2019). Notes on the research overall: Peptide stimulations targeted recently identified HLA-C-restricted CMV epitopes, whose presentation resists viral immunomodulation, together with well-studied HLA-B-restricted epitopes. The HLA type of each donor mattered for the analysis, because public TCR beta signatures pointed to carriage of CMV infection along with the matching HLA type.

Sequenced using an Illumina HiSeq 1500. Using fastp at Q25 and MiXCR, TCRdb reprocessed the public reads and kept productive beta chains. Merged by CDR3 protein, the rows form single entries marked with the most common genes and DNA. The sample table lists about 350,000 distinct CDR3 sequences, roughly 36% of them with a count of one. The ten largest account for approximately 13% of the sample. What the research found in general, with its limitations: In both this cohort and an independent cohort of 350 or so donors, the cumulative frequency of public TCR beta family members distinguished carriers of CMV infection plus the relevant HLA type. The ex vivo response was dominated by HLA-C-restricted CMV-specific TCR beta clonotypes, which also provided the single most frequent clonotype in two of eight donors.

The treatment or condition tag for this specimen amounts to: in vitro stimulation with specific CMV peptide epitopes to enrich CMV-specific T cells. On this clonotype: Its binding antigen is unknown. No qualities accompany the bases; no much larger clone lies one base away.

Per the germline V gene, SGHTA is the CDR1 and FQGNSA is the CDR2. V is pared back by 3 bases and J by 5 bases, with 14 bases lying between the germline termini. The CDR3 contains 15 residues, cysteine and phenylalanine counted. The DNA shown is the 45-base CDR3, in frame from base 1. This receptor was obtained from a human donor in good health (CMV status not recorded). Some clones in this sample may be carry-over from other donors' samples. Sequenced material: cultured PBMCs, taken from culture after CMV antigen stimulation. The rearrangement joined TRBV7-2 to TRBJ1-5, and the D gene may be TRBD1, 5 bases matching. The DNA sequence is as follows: TGTGCCAGCAGCTTGTCCGGGGACCCAGATCAGCCCCAGCATTTT. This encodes CASSLSGDPDQPQHF.